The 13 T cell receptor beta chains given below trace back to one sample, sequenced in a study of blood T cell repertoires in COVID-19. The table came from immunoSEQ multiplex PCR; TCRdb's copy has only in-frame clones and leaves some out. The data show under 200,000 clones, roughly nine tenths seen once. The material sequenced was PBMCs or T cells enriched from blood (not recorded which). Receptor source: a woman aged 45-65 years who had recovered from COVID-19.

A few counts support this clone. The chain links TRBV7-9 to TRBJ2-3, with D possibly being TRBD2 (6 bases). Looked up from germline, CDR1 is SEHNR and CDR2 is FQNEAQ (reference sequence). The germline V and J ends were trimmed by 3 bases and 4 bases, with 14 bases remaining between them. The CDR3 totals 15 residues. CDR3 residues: CASSFGGGGSDTQYF. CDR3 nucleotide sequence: TGTGCCAGCAGCTTTGGGGGAGGTGGCTCAGATACGCAGTATTTT.

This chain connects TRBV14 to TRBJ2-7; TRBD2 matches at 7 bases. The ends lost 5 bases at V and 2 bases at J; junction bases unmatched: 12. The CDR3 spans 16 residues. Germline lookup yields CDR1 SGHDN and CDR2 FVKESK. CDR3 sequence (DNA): TGTGCCAGCAGCGGACTCGGGACTACAAAAGCCTACGAGCAGTACTTC. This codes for CASSGLGTTKAYEQYF.

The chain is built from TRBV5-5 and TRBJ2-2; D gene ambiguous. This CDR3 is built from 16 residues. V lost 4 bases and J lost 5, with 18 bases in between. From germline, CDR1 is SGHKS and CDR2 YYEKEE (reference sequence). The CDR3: CASSTTDARKTGELFF. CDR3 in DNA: TGTGCCAGCAGCACCACAGACGCCCGAAAAACCGGGGAGCTGTTTTTT.

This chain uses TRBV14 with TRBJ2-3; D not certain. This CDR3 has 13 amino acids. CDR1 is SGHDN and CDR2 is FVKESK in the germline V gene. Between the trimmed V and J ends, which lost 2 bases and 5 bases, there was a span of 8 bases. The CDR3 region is CASSQLVIDTQYF. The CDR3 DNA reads TGTGCCAGCAGCCAACTAGTTATAGATACGCAGTATTTT.

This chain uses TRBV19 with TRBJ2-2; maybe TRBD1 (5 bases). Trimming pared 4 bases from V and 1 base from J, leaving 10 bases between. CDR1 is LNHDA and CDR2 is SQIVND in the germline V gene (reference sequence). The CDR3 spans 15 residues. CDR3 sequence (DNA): TGTGCCAGTAGTAAACAGGCCTTGAACACCGGGGAGCTGTTTTTT. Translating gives CASSKQALNTGELFF.

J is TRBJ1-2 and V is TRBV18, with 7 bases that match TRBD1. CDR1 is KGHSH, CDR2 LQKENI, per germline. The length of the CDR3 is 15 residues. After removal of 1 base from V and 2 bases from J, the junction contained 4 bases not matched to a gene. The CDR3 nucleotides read TGTGCCAGCTCACCACAGGGGGCAAGGAACTATGGCTACACCTTC. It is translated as CASSPQGARNYGYTF.

The DNA of the CDR3 is TGTGCCAGCAGCGGCGCGGGGGCGTTTTCAGATACGCAGTATTTT. Translation: CASSGAGAFSDTQYF. The chain uses TRBV11-2 and TRBJ2-3, with D tentatively TRBD2 (7 bases). The germline V and J ends were trimmed by 5 bases and 4 bases, with 16 bases remaining between them. This CDR3 comprises 15 residues. Germline V gene sequence: CDR1 SGHAT, CDR2 FQNNGV.

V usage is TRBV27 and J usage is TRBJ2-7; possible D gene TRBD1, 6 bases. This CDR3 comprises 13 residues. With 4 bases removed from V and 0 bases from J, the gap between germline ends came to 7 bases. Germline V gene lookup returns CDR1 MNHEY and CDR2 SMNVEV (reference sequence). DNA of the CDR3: TGTGCCAGCAGTTCGGACAGCTCCTACGAGCAGTACTTC. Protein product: CASSSDSSYEQYF.

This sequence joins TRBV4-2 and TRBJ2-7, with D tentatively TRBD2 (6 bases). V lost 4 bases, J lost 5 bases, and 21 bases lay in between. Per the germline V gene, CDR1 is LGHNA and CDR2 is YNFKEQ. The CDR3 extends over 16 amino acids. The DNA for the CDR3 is TGTGCCAGCAGCCCGAGGGCTAGCAACGGAGGGCACGAGCAGTACTTC. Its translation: CASSPRASNGGHEQYF.

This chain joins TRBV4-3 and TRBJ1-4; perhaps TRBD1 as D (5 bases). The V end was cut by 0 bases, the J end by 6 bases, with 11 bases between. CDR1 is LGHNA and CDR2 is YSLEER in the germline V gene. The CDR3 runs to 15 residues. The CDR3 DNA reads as TGCGCCAGCAGCCAAGAAGGGCAGGGTCATGAAAAACTGTTTTTT. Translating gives CASSQEGQGHEKLFF.

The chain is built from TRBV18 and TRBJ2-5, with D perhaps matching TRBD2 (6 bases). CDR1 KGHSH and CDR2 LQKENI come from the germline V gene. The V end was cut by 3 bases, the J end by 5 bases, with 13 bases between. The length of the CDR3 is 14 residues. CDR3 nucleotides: TGTGCCAGCTCACCGTTAGCGGCCCGGGAGACCCAGTACTTC. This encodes CASSPLAARETQYF.

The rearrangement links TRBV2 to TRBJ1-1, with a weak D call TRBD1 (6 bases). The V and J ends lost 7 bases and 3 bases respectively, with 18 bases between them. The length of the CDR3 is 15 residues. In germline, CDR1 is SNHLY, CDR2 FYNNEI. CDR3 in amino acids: CASKIQGPMDTEAFF. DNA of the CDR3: TGTGCCAGCAAAATACAGGGCCCTATGGACACTGAAGCTTTCTTT.

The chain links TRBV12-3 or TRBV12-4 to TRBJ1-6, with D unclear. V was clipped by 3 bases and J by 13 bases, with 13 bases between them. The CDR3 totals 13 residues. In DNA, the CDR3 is TGTGCCAGCAGTTTCGCCTTGTCCGGGCCCCTCCACTTT. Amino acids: CASSFALSGPLHF.